This T cell receptor (beta chain) appears in the sequencing data of a study of T cells expressing NK-cell markers. The germline gives CDR1 SEHNR, CDR2 FQNEAQ (reference sequence). The CDR3 has 15 amino acids. Using the 5' RACE reads, TCRdb records one entry per CDR3 protein without DNA. The sample table includes about 460,000 distinct CDR3 sequences. This clonotype was sampled from a woman aged 45 to 65 in good health. The sample comprised blood T cells: a sorted CD56 or NKG2C T cell subset, CD4+ or CD8+ T cells, or bulk PBMC T cells (not recorded which). The chain combines TRBV7-9 with TRBJ2-3; TCRdb calls TRBD2, which cannot be checked without DNA. Here the CDR3 reads CASSPTDYRTDTQYF. The full variable domain, with the rest looked up from reference TRBV7-9 and TRBJ2-3, is DTGVSQNPRHKITKRGQNVTFRCDPISEHNRLYWYRQTLGQGPEFLTYFQNEAQLEKSRLLSDRFSAERPKGSFSTLEIQRTEQGDSAMYLCASSPTDYRTDTQYFGPGTRLTVL.